These 11 T cell receptor beta chains were sequenced from one sample in a study of blood T cell repertoires in COVID-19. Here immunoSEQ multiplex PCR was the method, and the copy in TCRdb shows in-frame clones only, minus some. Seen here are around 95,000 clones, around nine tenths observed once, and the top ten hold 5%. Sequencing input: peripheral blood. These receptors all come from a human donor in a cohort sampled during active COVID-19.

This clone appeared once. The CDR3: CASSLELTYEQYF. The CDR3 DNA reads TGTGCCAGCAGCCTAGAGCTAACCTACGAGCAGTACTTC. The chain employs TRBV7-2 and TRBJ2-7; unclear D gene. Germline loops: CDR1 SGHTA, CDR2 FQGNSA. Between the trimmed V and J ends, which lost 5 bases and 2 bases, there was a span of 10 bases. The CDR3 sequence is 13 residues long.

This clone has a handful of counts. This chain uses TRBV4-3 with TRBJ2-6; D gene ambiguous. The germline gives CDR1 LGHNA, CDR2 YSLEER. The CDR3 length is 16 residues. V was pared by 0 bases and J by 3 bases, with 9 bases between. CDR3 loop: CASSQDVSGGANVLTF. As DNA, the CDR3 is TGCGCCAGCAGCCAAGATGTGTCGGGTGGGGCCAACGTCCTGACTTTC.

The table lists this clone with many counts. The gene calls are TRBV12-3 or TRBV12-4 and TRBJ1-2, with D perhaps TRBD1 (5 bases). Trimming took 5 bases from V and 5 from J, leaving 12 bases between them. This CDR3 spans 13 amino acids. This chain's CDR3 is CASSAPPGYGYTF. The CDR3 region has the DNA TGTGCCAGCAGTGCGCCACCAGGGTATGGCTACACCTTC.

The chain couples TRBV27 to TRBJ1-1; no firm D call. CDR3 length equals 12 residues. Germline CDR1 and CDR2: MNHEY and SMNVEV (reference sequence). Deletions cut 3 bases from V and 10 bases from J, with 12 bases between. The CDR3 bases are TGTGCCAGCAGTTTCCCCCGAGGAAGAGCTTTCTTT. This sequence encodes CASSFPRGRAFF.

The V gene is TRBV4-3, the J gene TRBJ2-3; D unclear. V was clipped by 4 bases and J by 1 base, with 12 bases between them. Germline assignment: CDR1 LGHNA and CDR2 YSLEER. CDR3 length equals 15 residues. CDR3 sequence: CASSPSIYGTDTQYF. The CDR3 region has the DNA TGCGCCAGCAGCCCGAGCATCTACGGCACAGATACGCAGTATTTT.

The rearrangement joins TRBV28 to TRBJ2-7; D gene unclear. Germline CDR1 MDHEN, CDR2 SYDVKM. The length of the CDR3 is 13 residues. With 2 bases removed from V and 7 bases from J, the gap between germline ends came to 12 bases. Here the CDR3 reads CASSLRLPPEQYF. The CDR3 DNA is TGTGCCAGCAGTTTAAGACTCCCGCCGGAGCAGTACTTC.

This chain links TRBV18 with TRBJ2-3, with D perhaps TRBD2 (5 bases). V gave up 1 base and J gave up 1 base, with 6 bases separating them. Germline V gene data show CDR1 as KGHSH and CDR2 as LQKENI. The CDR3 consists of 14 residues. The CDR3 DNA follows: TGTGCCAGCTCACCACGAGCGGGCACAGATACGCAGTATTTT. It translates to CASSPRAGTDTQYF.

The V and J genes are TRBV5-5 and TRBJ2-2; 10 bases agree with TRBD2. Germline V CDR1 and CDR2: SGHKS, YYEKEE (reference sequence). The ends lost 4 bases at V and 4 bases at J; junction bases unmatched: 4. CDR3 size: 15 residues. CDR3 protein: CASSETSGTTGELFF. In DNA, the CDR3 is TGTGCCAGCAGCGAAACTAGCGGGACCACCGGGGAGCTGTTTTTT.

V is TRBV10-3 and J is TRBJ2-7; D might be TRBD2 (5 bases). Looked up from germline, CDR1 is ENHRY and CDR2 is SYGVKD. This CDR3 contains 14 residues. Trimming left V 6 bases short and J 1 base short, with 13 bases between. The CDR3: CAIRVGAGSYEQYF. CDR3 sequence (DNA): TGTGCCATCAGGGTTGGCGCGGGTTCCTACGAGCAGTACTTC.

The CDR3 spells CASSFENYGYTF. CDR3 nucleotide sequence: TGTGCCAGCAGTTTTGAGAACTATGGCTACACCTTC. The V call is TRBV12-3 or TRBV12-4, the J call TRBJ1-2; D gene unclear. This CDR3 has 12 amino acids. Trimming removed 3 bases from V and 2 bases from J, with 4 bases in between.

For the CDR3, the DNA is TGTGCCAGCAGCTTCACGGTTGAGGCCTACAATGAGCAGTTCTTC. This gives the protein CASSFTVEAYNEQFF. The V and J genes are TRBV7-2 and TRBJ2-1, with D hard to call. CDR1 is SGHTA, CDR2 FQGNSA, per germline. V lost 3 bases, J lost 2 bases, and 11 bases lay in between. This CDR3 comprises 15 residues.